These 29 T cell receptor beta chains originate from one sample sequenced in a study of T-cell reconstitution after alpha-beta-depleted transplantation in children. Unique molecular identifiers tagged the TCRbeta library. TCRdb analysed the PCR reads with MiXCR anew, one entry per CDR3 protein. The sample lists a few hundred thousand distinct CDR3 sequences; about 10% were seen once. Specimen: PBMCs from the stem cell graft donor, collected from the stem cell graft. Receptors originate from a human donor who donated a stem cell graft to a child with SCID.

There are many counts of this clonotype. The rearrangement joins TRBV12-3 or TRBV12-4 to TRBJ2-1, with 13 bases matching TRBD2. V was clipped by 6 bases and J by 9 bases; unmatched bases: 8. The length of the CDR3 is 15 residues. CDR3 residues: CASRTGLAGVGEQFF. The CDR3 DNA sequence: TGTGCCAGCAGGACAGGACTAGCGGGGGTCGGTGAGCAGTTCTTC.

This rearrangement joins TRBV19 to TRBJ2-2; TRBD1 matches 7 bases. Germline V gives CDR1 LNHDA, CDR2 SQIVND (reference sequence). This CDR3 is built from 16 residues. V lost 1 base and J lost 0; bases outside the gene matches: 2. The CDR3 nucleotides are TGTGCCAGTAGTATAGCCGGGACAGCGAACACCGGGGAGCTGTTTTTT. Its translation: CASSIAGTANTGELFF.

This clonotype came up a few times. The chain links TRBV5-1 to TRBJ2-1; D tentatively fits TRBD1 or TRBD2 (6 bases each). V was clipped by 4 bases and J by 4 bases, with 15 bases between them. Germline CDR1 SGHRS, CDR2 YFSETQ. The CDR3 runs to 15 residues. CDR3 in DNA: TGCGCCAGCAGCCTCGGATGGGGGGCTTACAATGAGCAGTTCTTC. This sequence encodes CASSLGWGAYNEQFF.

The rearrangement links TRBV2 to TRBJ2-2; D remains ambiguous. The V end lost 7 bases, the J end lost 6 bases, and 15 bases lay between the germline ends. This CDR3 has 14 residues. Germline CDR1 and CDR2: SNHLY and FYNNEI. CDR3 sequence reads: CASTPGPFAGELFF. The CDR3, as DNA: TGTGCCAGCACCCCGGGTCCCTTTGCCGGGGAGCTGTTTTTT. Complete variable domain (other parts from reference TRBV2 and TRBJ2-2): EPEVTQTPSHQVTQMGQEVILRCVPISNHLYFYWYRQILGQKVEFLVSFYNNEISEKSEIFDDQFSVERPDGSNFTLKIRSTKLEDSAMYFCASTPGPFAGELFFGEGSRLTVL.

This clonotype was counted only a few times. The chain carries TRBV6-6 and TRBJ2-7; D is undetermined. Germline-derived CDR1 and CDR2 are MNHNY and SVGAGI (reference sequence). V was shortened by 0 bases and J by 5 bases, with 5 bases between the two germline ends. This CDR3 is 12 amino acids long. The CDR3 protein is CASSYSQDEQYF. CDR3 sequence (DNA): TGTGCCAGCAGTTACTCGCAGGACGAGCAGTACTTC.

By sample share, this clonotype is medium-sized. The rearrangement links TRBV3-1 to TRBJ2-3, with D possibly matching TRBD2 (5 bases). The CDR3 is 14 amino acids. CDR1 and CDR2 (germline): LGHDT, YNNKEL (reference sequence). Trimming removed 1 base from V and 6 bases from J, with 11 bases in between. The CDR3 sequence is CASSQVSEVDTQYF. DNA for the CDR3: TGTGCCAGCAGCCAAGTTAGCGAGGTGGATACGCAGTATTTT.

In its sample, this clonotype was seen a few times. This chain uses TRBV20-1 with TRBJ2-1; D is possibly TRBD2 (6 bases). The CDR3 is 14 residues long. Trimming removed 5 bases at V and 6 bases at J, with 17 bases between. Germline V lookup: CDR1 DFQATT, CDR2 SNEGSKA (reference sequence). DNA of the CDR3: TGCAGTGCTGTCCGGGACCGGGGGACCAATGAGCAGTTCTTC. Protein sequence: CSAVRDRGTNEQFF.

The rearrangement uses TRBV3-1 and TRBJ2-5; D not certain. The ends were cut back, 3 bases at V and 1 base at J, with 12 bases in the middle. CDR3 size: 15 residues. Germline CDR1 is LGHDT and CDR2 is YNNKEL (reference sequence). The CDR3 spells CASSHAGRVQETQYF. CDR3 sequence (DNA): TGTGCCAGCAGCCATGCAGGACGAGTCCAAGAGACCCAGTACTTC.

In its sample, this clonotype was seen a few times. The J gene is TRBJ2-3, the V gene TRBV12-3 or TRBV12-4, with TRBD1 matching 9 bases. J was trimmed by 4 bases and V by 6 bases; bases with no gene match: 11. This CDR3 has 16 residues. This chain's CDR3 is CASSRLLGTGSDTQYF. CDR3 DNA: TGTGCCAGCAGCCGTCTCCTCGGGACAGGGTCAGATACGCAGTATTTT.

The chain joins TRBV9 to TRBJ2-1; a weak D match, TRBD2 (5 bases). V gave up 6 bases and J gave up 4 bases, with 14 bases separating them. Germline CDR1 is SGDLS and CDR2 is YYNGEE. The CDR3 sequence is 14 residues long. The CDR3 DNA reads TGTGCCAGCACCGCCGGGATCGGGTACAATGAGCAGTTCTTC. Residues: CASTAGIGYNEQFF.

This clonotype was seen many times. J is TRBJ1-5 and V is TRBV3-1; no definite D call. The CDR3 contains 12 residues. Germline V gene data show CDR1 as LGHDT and CDR2 as YNNKEL (reference sequence). Trimming left V 0 bases short and J 7 bases short, with 4 bases between. CDR3 amino acids: CASSQDDQPQHF. The DNA of the CDR3 is TGTGCCAGCAGCCAAGATGACCAGCCCCAGCATTTT.

This clonotype appeared a few times. This chain joins TRBV7-8 and TRBJ1-1, with a possible D match to TRBD1 (5 bases). This CDR3 region has 14 residues. V dropped 6 bases and J dropped 0 bases, with 11 bases sitting between them. The germline V gene has CDR1 SGHVS and CDR2 FQNEAQ. The CDR3 region is CASRAGAMNTEAFF. The DNA of the CDR3 is TGTGCCAGCAGGGCCGGGGCCATGAACACTGAAGCTTTCTTT.

This clonotype has ten or more counts. The chain has TRBV5-1 and TRBJ2-5; possibly TRBD1 for D (5 bases). Germline-derived CDR1 and CDR2 are SGHRS and YFSETQ. This CDR3 has 14 residues. The V gene lost 3 bases and the J gene lost 1 base, with 10 bases spanning the gap. CDR3 bases: TGCGCCAGCAGCTCAACAGGTTTCCAAGAGACCCAGTACTTC. This translates into CASSSTGFQETQYF.

This clonotype has a count of ten or more. This chain joins TRBV5-1 and TRBJ2-2; D is perhaps TRBD2 (5 bases). Germline CDR1 SGHRS, CDR2 YFSETQ. Trimming cost V 4 bases and J 2 bases, with 18 bases left between them. This CDR3 region has 17 residues. The CDR3 bases are TGCGCCAGCAGCCATAAGGGTAGCGTGGCTAACACCGGGGAGCTGTTTTTT. It translates to CASSHKGSVANTGELFF.

There are a few counts of this clonotype. The rearrangement joins TRBV9 to TRBJ1-3; TRBD1 might be the D (5 bases). Looked up from germline, CDR1 is SGDLS and CDR2 is YYNGEE. Trimming took 4 bases from V and 0 from J, leaving 14 bases between them. CDR3 length equals 16 residues. The CDR3 region is CASSPTTDSSGNTIYF. The CDR3 nucleotides read TGTGCCAGCAGCCCCACGACAGATAGCTCTGGAAACACCATATATTTT.

This clonotype was detected a few times. The chain carries TRBV9 and TRBJ2-5, with 7 positions matching TRBD1. CDR1 and CDR2 from the germline V gene are SGDLS and YYNGEE. Trimming at V came to 1 base and at J to 3 bases, leaving 0 bases not matched to a gene. The CDR3 is 13 amino acids. Written as DNA, the CDR3 is TGTGCCAGCAGCGTACAGGGGGAAGAGACCCAGTACTTC. It translates to CASSVQGEETQYF.

The V call is TRBV12-3 or TRBV12-4, the J call TRBJ1-5; weak D call: TRBD1 (5 bases). The CDR3 consists of 13 residues. The germline V and J ends were trimmed by 6 bases and 5 bases, with 11 bases remaining between them. The CDR3 spells CASSQRGDQPQHF. The DNA for the CDR3 is TGTGCCAGCAGCCAAAGGGGCGATCAGCCCCAGCATTTT.

A word on this clonotype: One end of the junction does not line up with germline, which may come from a read error. The chain has TRBV5-8 and TRBJ2-3; weak D call: TRBD1 (5 bases). Germline assignment: CDR1 SGHTS and CDR2 YDEGEE. The CDR3 length is 14 residues. The CDR3 is CASSLRVRTDTQYF. In DNA, the CDR3 is TGTGCCAGCAGTCTCAGGGTCCGCACCGATACGCAGTATTTT.

CDR3 residues: CASSKDISGVGKLFF. The CDR3 DNA is TGTGCCAGCAGTAAAGACATTTCAGGGGTCGGAAAACTGTTTTTT. The chain uses TRBV21-1 and TRBJ1-4; the table's D call of TRBD1 was not tested on the DNA. TRBV21-1 is a known pseudogene. The CDR3 contains 15 residues.

The chain is built from TRBV25-1 and TRBJ2-7; D is ambiguous. Germline V gene lookup returns CDR1 MGHDK and CDR2 SYGVNS. The V gene lost 2 bases and the J gene lost 0 bases, with 8 bases spanning the gap. This CDR3 spans 14 amino acids. CDR3 in amino acids: CASSEDGSSYEQYF. CDR3 DNA sequence: TGTGCCAGCAGTGAAGACGGTAGCTCCTACGAGCAGTACTTC.

For this clonotype: It may be a read error: a sequence one base away is much more abundant. The V call is TRBV20-1, the J call TRBJ2-1; D is perhaps TRBD2 (5 bases). Per the germline V gene, CDR1 is DFQATT and CDR2 is SNEGSKA (reference sequence). There are 13 residues in the CDR3. V dropped 6 bases and J dropped 7 bases, with 16 bases sitting between them. CDR3 loop: CSALAPEANEQFF. CDR3 DNA: TGCAGTGCCCTAGCTCCGGAAGCTAATGAGCAGTTCTTC.

This clonotype was detected only a few times. The chain couples TRBV7-9 to TRBJ1-2; D not resolved. The germline CDR1 and CDR2 sequences are SEHNR and FQNEAQ (reference sequence). V was cut by 5 bases and J by 5 bases, with 9 bases left in between. The CDR3 has 12 amino acids. The CDR3 nucleotides read TGTGCCAGCAGCCGACTAGAATATGGCTACACCTTC. Protein: CASSRLEYGYTF.

At least ten counts were recorded for this clonotype. V and J are TRBV9 and TRBJ1-5; 8 nucleotides line up with TRBD1. This CDR3 is built from 14 residues. V was clipped by 5 bases and J by 6 bases; unmatched bases: 7. Germline V CDR1 and CDR2: SGDLS, YYNGEE. CDR3 DNA: TGTGCCAGCAGTCCCGGACAGGGCGGTCAGCCCCAGCATTTT. Translation gives CASSPGQGGQPQHF.

The J gene is TRBJ2-7, the V gene TRBV11-2; D unresolved. The CDR3 is 15 residues long. The V end lost 0 bases, the J end lost 4 bases, and 13 bases lay between the germline ends. Germline CDR1 reads SGHAT; CDR2 reads FQNNGV. CDR3 in amino acids: CASSLDPNSPYEQYF. CDR3 nucleotide sequence: TGTGCCAGCAGCTTAGATCCAAATTCGCCATACGAGCAGTACTTC.

This clonotype was observed many times. CDR3: CASRTGANYGYTF. In DNA, the CDR3 is TGTGCCAGTAGGACAGGAGCCAACTATGGCTACACCTTC. The genes are TRBV19 and TRBJ1-2; tentative D call: TRBD1 (6 bases). The CDR3 totals 13 residues. Germline V gene sequence: CDR1 LNHDA, CDR2 SQIVND (reference sequence). Trimming removed 6 bases from V and 2 bases from J, with 10 bases in between.

This clonotype was picked up a small number of times. CDR3 DNA: TGTGCCAGCAGCTTAGTCCCCGCTGCGGGGGGGGTCAATGAGCAGTTCTTC. Encoded protein: CASSLVPAAGGVNEQFF. The chain recombines TRBV11-2 with TRBJ2-1; 9 bases are a match to TRBD2. This CDR3 comprises 17 residues. Germline V gene sequence: CDR1 SGHAT, CDR2 FQNNGV. J was trimmed by 6 bases and V by 1 base; bases with no gene match: 10. The full variable domain, in which reference TRBV11-2 and TRBJ2-1 provide the parts outside the CDR3, is EAGVAQSPRYKIIEKRQSVAFWCNPISGHATLYWYQQILGQGPKLLIQFQNNGVVDDSQLPKDRFSAERLKGVDSTLKIQPAKLEDSAVYLCASSLVPAAGGVNEQFFGPGTRLTVL.

The chain joins TRBV12-3 or TRBV12-4 to TRBJ2-1; 11 nucleotides agree with TRBD2. The CDR3 is 20 amino acids. J lost 1 base, V lost 7 bases, and 18 bases had no gene match. The CDR3 DNA reads as TGTGCCAGCACCCCCGGGGTTTGGGCTAGCGGGGGGCGATCCTACAATGAGCAGTTCTTC. Protein: CASTPGVWASGGRSYNEQFF.

The sample holds a few counts of this clonotype. J is TRBJ2-5 and V is TRBV6-5; D ambiguous. The CDR3 sequence is 14 residues long. Germline loops: CDR1 MNHEY, CDR2 SVGAGI. V was pared by 1 base and J by 3 bases, with 9 bases between. The CDR3 nucleotides read TGTGCCAGCAGTTACTTTTGGGAAAAAGAGACCCAGTACTTC. Translated, it gives CASSYFWEKETQYF.

The chain couples TRBV2 to TRBJ2-2; 8 bases agree with TRBD1. The CDR3 loop spans 16 amino acids. Germline loops: CDR1 SNHLY, CDR2 FYNNEI. The junction had 9 bases not matched to a gene; V was cut back by 2 bases and J by 7 bases. The CDR3 loop reads CASSEPPGGVGGELFF. The CDR3 DNA sequence: TGTGCCAGCAGTGAACCCCCAGGGGGCGTTGGCGGGGAGCTGTTTTTT. Using reference TRBV2 and TRBJ2-2 for the parts outside the CDR3, the full variable domain is EPEVTQTPSHQVTQMGQEVILRCVPISNHLYFYWYRQILGQKVEFLVSFYNNEISEKSEIFDDQFSVERPDGSNFTLKIRSTKLEDSAMYFCASSEPPGGVGGELFFGEGSRLTVL.